The clone carrying this T cell receptor (beta chain) is a singleton in its sample. Germline CDR1 and CDR2: LGHDT and YNNKEL (reference sequence). J gave up 0 bases and V 1 base, and 9 bases lay outside the gene matches. This CDR3 is 18 amino acids long. This table comes from immunoSEQ multiplex PCR, and its TCRdb copy is limited to in-frame clones, with some not included. The sample includes roughly 52,000 clones, around 96% seen only once; the top ten take around 1.9%. The sample belongs to a study of control samples from healthy donors and cancer patients. The TCR was taken from a woman in her twenties or thirties in good health. This chain links TRBV3-1 (or the pseudogene TRBV3-2) with TRBJ2-3, with 8 positions matching TRBD2. The sample consisted of blood. CDR3: CASSQAIGRASSTDTQYF. Here the CDR3 DNA reads TGTGCCAGCAGCCAAGCTATCGGGAGGGCCTCGAGCACAGATACGCAGTATTTT.